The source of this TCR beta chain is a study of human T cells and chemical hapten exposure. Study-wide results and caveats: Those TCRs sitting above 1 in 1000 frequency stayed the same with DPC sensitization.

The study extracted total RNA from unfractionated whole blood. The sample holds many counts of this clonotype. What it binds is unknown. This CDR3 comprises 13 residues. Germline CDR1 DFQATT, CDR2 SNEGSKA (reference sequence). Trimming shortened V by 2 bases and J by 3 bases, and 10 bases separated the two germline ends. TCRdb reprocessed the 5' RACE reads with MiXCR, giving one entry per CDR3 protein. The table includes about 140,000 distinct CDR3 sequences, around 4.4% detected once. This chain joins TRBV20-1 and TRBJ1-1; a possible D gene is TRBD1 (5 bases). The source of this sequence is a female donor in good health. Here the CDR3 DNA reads TGCAGTGCTAGAAGGGACCGTTACACTGAAGCTTTCTTT. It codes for CSARRDRYTEAFF.